These T cell receptor beta chains were read from a single sample in a study of shared clonotypes between healthy human individuals. The data were produced by immunoSEQ multiplex PCR, yet TCRdb's version contains in-frame clones alone and is incomplete. The sample yields about 960,000 clones, approximately 76% seen once. Sequencing used memory CD4+ T cells sorted from blood. Source of these receptors: a man aged 18 to 30 in good health. Both conserved end residues are part of each CDR3.

length	J	V	CDR3
19	TRBJ1-1	TRBV21-1	CASSKKGGASSKMNTEAFF
13	TRBJ2-7	TRBV28	CASGRTGSYEQYF
13	TRBJ2-2	TRBV30	CAWIDGGPGELFF
13	TRBJ1-2	TRBV2	CASSTQGNYGYTF
14	TRBJ2-7	TRBV28	CASSQRGAFSEQYF
14	TRBJ1-5	TRBV6-5	CASRPKEASRPQHF
14	TRBJ2-7	TRBV10-3	CAIRAGGSSYEQYF
14	TRBJ1-6	TRBV2	CASSERGDFSPLHF
14	TRBJ2-3	TRBV2	CASSDSSRTDTQYF
14	TRBJ2-1	TRBV5-1	CASSLQLELNEQFF
12	TRBJ2-1	TRBV5-1	CASTPPGDEQFF
17	TRBJ2-7	TRBV5-1	CASSLVGFGTGSHEQYF
14	TRBJ2-2	TRBV5-1	CASSPGQGGGELFF
15	TRBJ1-2	TRBV5-6	CASSLVGQGIYGYTF
14	TRBJ1-6	TRBV10-2	CASTTGTDNSPLHF
14	TRBJ1-1	TRBV6-5	CASSLVSLNTEAFF
16	TRBJ1-2	TRBV5-8	CASSFGFSGGINGYTF
11	TRBJ2-2	TRBV20-1	CSAIGPGELFF
14	TRBJ2-7	TRBV7-9	CASSAGLDSYEQYF
15	TRBJ2-4	TRBV5-4	CASSLAQSRDYIQYF
10	TRBJ2-5	TRBV20-1	CSARDMTQYF
14	TRBJ1-6	TRBV5-1	CASSSGQSNSPLHF
14	TRBJ2-3	TRBV25-1	CASSPAGSRDTQYF
15	TRBJ2-2	TRBV9	CASSATDSHTGELFF
17	TRBJ2-3	TRBV7-6	CASSPRASGGAWNTQYF